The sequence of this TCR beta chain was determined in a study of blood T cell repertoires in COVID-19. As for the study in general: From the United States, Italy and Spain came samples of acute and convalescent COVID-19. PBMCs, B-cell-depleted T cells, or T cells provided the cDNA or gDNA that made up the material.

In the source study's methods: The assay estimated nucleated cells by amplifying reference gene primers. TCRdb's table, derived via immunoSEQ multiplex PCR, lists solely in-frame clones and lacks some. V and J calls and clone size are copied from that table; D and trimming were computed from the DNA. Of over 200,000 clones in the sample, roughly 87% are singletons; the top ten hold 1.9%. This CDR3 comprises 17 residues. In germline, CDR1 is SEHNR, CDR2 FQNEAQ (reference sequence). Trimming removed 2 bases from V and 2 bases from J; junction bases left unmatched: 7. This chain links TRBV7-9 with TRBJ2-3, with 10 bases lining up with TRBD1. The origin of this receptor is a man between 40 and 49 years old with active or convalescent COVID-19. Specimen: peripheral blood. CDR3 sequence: CASSLIIGTGDTDTQYF. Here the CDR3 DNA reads TGTGCCAGCAGCTTAATAATCGGGACAGGGGACACAGATACGCAGTATTTT.